This T cell receptor (beta chain) emerged from a study of blood T cell repertoires in COVID-19. This clone was seen a single time. Data came from immunoSEQ multiplex PCR; TCRdb stores just in-frame clones and leaves some out. The sample contains some 210,000 clones, 70% to 90% of which appear only once. Trimming took off 6 bases at V and 0 bases at J, with 14 bases between the two ends. The germline V gene encodes CDR1 SNHLY and CDR2 FYNNEI. CDR3 length: 15 residues. The chain has TRBV2 and TRBJ1-2; no definite D call. The material sequenced was PBMCs or T cells enriched from blood (not recorded which). This TCR derives from a man aged 35-49 years who had recovered from COVID-19. In nucleotides, the CDR3 is TGTGCCAGCAGCACCGCGGGGAGAGCTAACTATGGCTACACCTTC. Its protein is CASSTAGRANYGYTF.